This is a list of T cell receptor beta chains from one sample in a study of a mutant IDH1 vaccine in newly diagnosed glioma. Using immunoSEQ multiplex PCR, the repertoire was profiled, and TCRdb retains in-frame clones only, with some absent. The sample has some 31,000 clones, around 79% seen once. No antigen is known for these receptors. Sample: PBMCs, taken from a glioma patient whose treatment included an IDH1 peptide vaccine. Receptors originate from a woman aged 25 to 45 with glioma. Some clones in this sample may be carry-over from other donors' samples. CDR3s include the opening cysteine and the closing phenylalanine or tryptophan. Fields, in order: D gene, V gene, J gene, clone size, CDR3 protein, CDR3 DNA. The D gene is left open where the match is weak. Not all rows give a size; the values are once, few, many and, for expanded clones, a class.

>-|TRBV6-5|TRBJ2-7|-
CASSYGSRGEQYF
TGTGCCAGCAGTTACGGGAGTAGGGGCGAGCAGTACTTC
>-|TRBV30|TRBJ1-5|-
CAWSTQGGQPQHF
TGTGCCTGGAGCACACAGGGAGGTCAGCCCCAGCATTTT
>-|TRBV5-6|TRBJ1-1|-
CASSSTPTSTANTEAFF
TGTGCCAGCAGCTCGACACCTACCTCGACTGCGAACACTGAAGCTTTCTTT
>TRBD1|TRBV28|TRBJ2-5|-
CASSLGRGRVRETQYF
TGTGCCAGCAGCCTTGGTAGGGGGCGCGTTCGGGAGACCCAGTACTTC
>-|TRBV5-1|TRBJ1-1|-
CASSLSGSPNAEAFF
TGCGCCAGCAGCTTGTCGGGCAGCCCAAACGCTGAAGCTTTCTTT
>-|TRBV7-9|TRBJ1-3|-
CASSLEGRRGNTIYF
TGTGCCAGCAGTCTTGAGGGCCGACGGGGAAACACCATATATTTT
>-|TRBV6-6|TRBJ1-3|once
CASALGGPGNTIYF
TGTGCCAGCGCCCTTGGGGGGCCAGGAAACACCATATATTTT
>-|TRBV29-1|TRBJ2-4|-
CSVPRTVGGKNIQYF
TGCAGCGTTCCGAGGACGGTTGGAGGCAAAAACATTCAGTACTTC
>TRBD1|TRBV10-3|TRBJ2-1|-
CAISDYPTGSTYNEQFF
TGTGCCATCAGTGACTATCCGACAGGGAGCACCTACAATGAGCAGTTCTTC
>-|TRBV2|TRBJ1-1|few
CASSEAGRNTEAFF
TGTGCCAGCAGTGAAGCGGGCAGGAACACTGAAGCTTTCTTT
>-|TRBV6-7|TRBJ1-4|-
CASRTLPGKCEKLFF
TGTGCCAGCAGAACACTGCCGGGGAAGTGTGAAAAACTGTTTTTT
>TRBD1|TRBV13|TRBJ1-1|once
CASSGVRDRGNTEAFF
TGTGCCAGCAGTGGAGTTCGGGACAGGGGTAACACTGAAGCTTTCTTT
>-|TRBV11-3|TRBJ2-7|few
CASSRTPHEQYF
TGTGCCAGCAGCCGGACTCCTCACGAGCAGTACTTC
>-|TRBV6-5|TRBJ2-2|-
CASSYSLGAGELFF
TGTGCCAGCAGTTACTCGTTAGGGGCCGGGGAGCTGTTTTTT
>-|TRBV7-6|TRBJ2-7|-
CASSLAAYEQYF
TGTGCCAGCAGCTTAGCGGCCTACGAGCAGTACTTC
>TRBD2|TRBV6-4|TRBJ2-1|-
CASSKRESSYNEQFF
TGTGCCAGCAGTAAGCGGGAGAGCTCCTACAATGAGCAGTTCTTC
>TRBD2|TRBV7-2|TRBJ2-3|few
CASSLAPGLAGVRYTQYF
TGTGCCAGCAGCTTAGCCCCGGGACTAGCGGGAGTACGTTATACGCAGTATTTT
>TRBD1|TRBV5-6|TRBJ1-1|few
CASSLDRGSRNTEAFF
TGTGCCAGCAGCCTGGACAGGGGGTCGCGGAACACTGAAGCTTTCTTT
>-|TRBV7-9|TRBJ2-7|-
CASSSPGGGTPREQYF
TGTGCCAGCAGCTCCCCCGGAGGGGGAACCCCTCGGGAGCAGTACTTC
>-|TRBV9|TRBJ2-5|-
CASSVGGRPQETQYF
TGTGCCAGCAGCGTAGGGGGGAGGCCCCAGGAGACCCAGTACTTC
>-|TRBV6-1|TRBJ1-4|-
CASSEALDRRPNEKLFF
TGTGCCAGCAGTGAAGCGCTAGACCGGCGCCCGAATGAAAAACTGTTTTTT
>-|TRBV19|TRBJ2-1|-
CASSPPLAIEQFF
TGTGCCAGTAGTCCTCCCCTAGCGATAGAGCAGTTCTTC
>TRBD1|TRBV25-1|TRBJ2-3|-
CASRKTGGTDTQYF
TGTGCCAGCAGGAAGACAGGGGGCACAGATACGCAGTATTTT
>TRBD2|TRBV11-1|TRBJ2-2|-
CASSPLTSGLARELFF
TGTGCCAGCAGCCCTTTGACTAGCGGGCTTGCCAGGGAGCTGTTTTTT
>-|TRBV15|TRBJ1-4|-
CATSRSRSSEKLFF
TGTGCCACCAGCAGGTCGCGGAGTTCGGAAAAACTGTTTTTT
>-|TRBV29-1|TRBJ2-7|-
CSVGPGTGEQYF
TGCAGCGTGGGCCCCGGGACTGGCGAGCAGTACTTC
>-|TRBV11-1|TRBJ2-7|-
CASSLASTSSYEQYF
TGTGCCAGCAGCTTAGCCAGCACCAGCTCCTACGAGCAGTACTTC
>TRBD1|TRBV9|TRBJ1-2|-
CASSPDRGNGYTF
TGTGCCAGCAGCCCTGACAGGGGGAATGGCTACACCTTC
>TRBD2|TRBV27|TRBJ2-1|-
CASSPQGSGRYNEQFF
TGTGCCAGCAGTCCCCAGGGTAGCGGGAGGTACAATGAGCAGTTCTTC
>-|TRBV5-5|TRBJ1-2|-
CASSLAPTDYGYTF
TGTGCCAGCAGCTTGGCCCCGACAGACTATGGCTACACCTTC
>-|TRBV23-1|TRBJ1-1|-
CASSQAPGWSLDTEAFF
TGCGCCAGCAGTCAAGCCCCTGGGTGGAGCTTGGACACTGAAGCTTTCTTT
>TRBD1|TRBV18|TRBJ1-4|-
CASSLQGANEKLFF
TGTGCCAGCTCACTACAGGGGGCTAATGAAAAACTGTTTTTT
>TRBD1|TRBV29-1|TRBJ2-1|-
CRIGLRQGGEQFF
TGCAGGATTGGGCTGAGACAGGGTGGTGAGCAGTTCTTC
>-|TRBV6-5|TRBJ2-5|-
CASSYGGLVQETQYF
TGTGCCAGCAGTTACGGGGGGCTTGTCCAAGAGACCCAGTACTTC
>-|TRBV29-1|TRBJ2-7|-
CSVVSDHGQYF
TGCAGCGTTGTAAGTGACCACGGGCAGTACTTC
>-|TRBV7-9|TRBJ1-1|few
CASTRTAIVSEAFF
TGTGCCAGCACCAGGACAGCTATCGTCTCCGAAGCTTTCTTT
>-|TRBV9|TRBJ2-1|-
CASSSEEFSARYEQFF
TGTGCCAGCAGCTCAGAAGAGTTTTCGGCTCGGTATGAGCAGTTCTTC
>TRBD2|TRBV14|TRBJ2-1|-
CASSQVGSGYNEQFF
TGTGCCAGCAGCCAAGTAGGTAGCGGGTACAATGAGCAGTTCTTC
>-|TRBV6-5|TRBJ1-3|-
CASSYSAREEDTIYF
TGTGCCAGCAGTTACTCGGCCAGGGAGGAGGACACCATATATTTT
>-|TRBV4-2|TRBJ2-7|-
CASSQVRQTYEQYF
TGTGCCAGCAGCCAAGTGCGCCAAACCTACGAGCAGTACTTC
>-|TRBV10-3|TRBJ2-5|-
CAISVQDQETQYF
TGTGCCATCAGTGTGCAGGACCAAGAGACCCAGTACTTC
>-|TRBV18|TRBJ1-3|-
CASSPPGGPPRSGNTIYF
TGTGCCAGCTCACCTCCCGGGGGCCCCCCACGCTCTGGAAACACCATATATTTT
>-|TRBV5-4|TRBJ1-2|-
CASSPAADYERYTF
TGTGCCAGCAGCCCGGCGGCCGATTACGAAAGGTACACCTTC
>-|TRBV5-8|TRBJ1-1|few
CASSLGTYTEAFF
TGTGCCAGCAGCCTGGGGACCTACACTGAAGCTTTCTTT
>TRBD1|TRBV6-1|TRBJ1-1|once
CASMAGGQVNTEAFF
TGTGCCAGCATGGCAGGGGGCCAAGTGAACACTGAAGCTTTCTTT
>TRBD1|TRBV7-9|TRBJ1-1|-
CASSSGQGARSEAFF
TGTGCCAGCAGCTCCGGACAGGGGGCGAGGTCTGAAGCTTTCTTT
>-|TRBV7-2|TRBJ1-2|-
CASSPDLGVNYGYTF
TGTGCCAGCAGCCCCGACCTAGGGGTTAACTATGGCTACACCTTC
>TRBD1|TRBV6-5|TRBJ2-7|-
CASSVQGSENEQYF
TGTGCCAGCAGTGTACAGGGGTCAGAAAACGAGCAGTACTTC
>-|TRBV5-6|TRBJ2-7|-
CASSPAEGDEQYF
TGTGCCAGCAGCCCCGCCGAGGGTGACGAGCAGTACTTC
>-|TRBV6-1|TRBJ1-1|-
CASSGPGWARGNTEAFF
TGTGCCAGCAGTGGGCCGGGCTGGGCCCGCGGGAACACTGAAGCTTTCTTT
>-|TRBV2|TRBJ1-2|-
CASSSTGSTGGYTF
TGTGCCAGCTCATCGACGGGGTCCACGGGGGGCTACACCTTC
>-|TRBV2|TRBJ2-6|-
CASSPGVGGANVLTF
TGTGCCAGCAGTCCAGGCGTGGGAGGGGCCAACGTCCTGACTTTC